This TCR beta chain appears in the sequencing data of a study of T-cell reconstitution after alpha-beta-depleted transplantation in children. Trimming cost V 5 bases and J 3 bases, with 7 bases left between them. Germline V gene lookup returns CDR1 LGHDT and CDR2 YNNKEL (reference sequence). This CDR3 contains 13 residues. Study-wide results and caveats: Several hundred expanded graft clones reportedly gave rise to the alpha-beta T cells present about two months after transplant. Recipient T cells and thymic progenitors that survived were the source of the high TCRbeta diversity seen at day 60 in some patients. After one year, T-cell counts and TCRbeta diversity mostly came from new T cells.

TCRbeta library construction was performed incorporating unique molecular identifiers. TCRdb itself ran the PCR reads through MiXCR, one entry per CDR3 protein. The sample lists around 450,000 distinct CDR3 sequences, around two fifths seen once, with 27% in the top ten. Of note for this clonotype: Its antigen remains unknown.

The chain carries TRBV3-1 and TRBJ2-2; D tentatively reads TRBD1 or TRBD2 (5 bases each). Here the sequenced sample was PBMCs, taken before TCRalphabeta/CD19-depleted stem cell transplant. This receptor was identified in a girl aged 2 to 9 with aplastic anemia, due to receive a stem cell transplant. CDR3 amino acids: CASSEGYTGELFF. In DNA form, the CDR3 reads TGTGCCAGCAGCGAGGGGTACACCGGGGAGCTGTTTTTT.